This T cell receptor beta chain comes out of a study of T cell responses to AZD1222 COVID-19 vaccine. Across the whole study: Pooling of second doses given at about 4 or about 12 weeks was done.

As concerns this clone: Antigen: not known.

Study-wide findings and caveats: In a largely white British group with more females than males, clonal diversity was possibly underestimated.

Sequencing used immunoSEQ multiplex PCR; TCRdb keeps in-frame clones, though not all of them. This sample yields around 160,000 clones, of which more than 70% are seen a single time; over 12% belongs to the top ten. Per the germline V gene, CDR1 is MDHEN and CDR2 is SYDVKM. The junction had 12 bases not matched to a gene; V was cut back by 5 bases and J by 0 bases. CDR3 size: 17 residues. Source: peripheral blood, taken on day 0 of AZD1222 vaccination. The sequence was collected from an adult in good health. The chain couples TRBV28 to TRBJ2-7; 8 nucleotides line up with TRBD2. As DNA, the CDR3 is TGTGCCAGCAGTACCCCGGTGGGCGGGGGGATCTCCTACGAGCAGTACTTC. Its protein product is CASSTPVGGGISYEQYF.